This T cell receptor (beta chain) was profiled in a study of blood T cell repertoires in COVID-19. Original methodology: It was from reference gene primer amplification that nucleated cell counts were estimated. Sequenced by immunoSEQ multiplex PCR; TCRdb stores in-frame clones only, minus some. Clonal size and the V and J genes are those of that table, whereas D and trimming came from the DNA. The sample contains about 500,000 clones, roughly 91% of which appear only once. The CDR3 spans 18 residues. V lost 3 bases and J lost 3; bases outside the gene matches: 10. Germline V lookup: CDR1 MGHRA, CDR2 YSYEKL.

The V gene is TRBV4-1, the J gene TRBJ2-5; 13 bases agree with TRBD2. This clonotype originated in a woman aged 45-65 years with COVID-19, enrolled during active disease. Sequenced input: peripheral blood. Here the CDR3 DNA reads TGCGCCAGCAGCCACCCACGGGACGGACTAGCGGGGGAAGAGACCCAGTACTTC. Translation: CASSHPRDGLAGEETQYF.